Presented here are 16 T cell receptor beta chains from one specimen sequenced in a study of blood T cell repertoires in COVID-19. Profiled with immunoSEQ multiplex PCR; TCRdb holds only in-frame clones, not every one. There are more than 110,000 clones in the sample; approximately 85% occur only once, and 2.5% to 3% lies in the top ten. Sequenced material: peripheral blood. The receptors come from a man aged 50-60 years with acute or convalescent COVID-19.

CDR3 residues: CASSFRGAGGNTIYF. The CDR3 DNA is TGTGCCAGCAGCTTCAGGGGGGCTGGTGGAAACACCATATATTTT. The rearrangement joins TRBV5-6 to TRBJ1-3; 7 bases are a match to TRBD1. CDR3 length: 15 amino acids. Germline CDR1 reads SGHDT; CDR2 reads YYEEEE. V gave up 2 bases and J gave up 3 bases; unmatched junction bases: 5.

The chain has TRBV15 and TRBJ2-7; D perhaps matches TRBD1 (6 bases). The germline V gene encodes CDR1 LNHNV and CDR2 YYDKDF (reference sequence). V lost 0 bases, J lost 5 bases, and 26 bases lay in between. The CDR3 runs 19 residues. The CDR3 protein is CATSRDTYKTGLLGDEQYF. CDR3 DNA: TGTGCCACCAGCAGAGATACATACAAGACAGGCTTACTGGGAGACGAGCAGTACTTC.

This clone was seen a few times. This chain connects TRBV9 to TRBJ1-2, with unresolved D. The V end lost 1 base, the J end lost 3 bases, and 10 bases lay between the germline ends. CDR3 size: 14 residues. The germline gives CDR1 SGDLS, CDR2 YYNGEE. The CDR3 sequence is CASSVQKEDYGYTF. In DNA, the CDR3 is TGTGCCAGCAGCGTACAAAAGGAGGACTATGGCTACACCTTC. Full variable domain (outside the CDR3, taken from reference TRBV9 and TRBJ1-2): DSGVTQTPKHLITATGQRVTLRCSPRSGDLSVYWYQQSLDQGLQFLIQYYNGEERAKGNILERFSAQQFPDLHSELNLSSLELGDSALYFCASSVQKEDYGYTFGSGTRLTVV.

The CDR3 sequence: CASSTHRVQGQPQHF. The CDR3 DNA follows: TGTGCCAGCAGCACCCACAGGGTCCAGGGACAGCCCCAGCATTTT. This sequence joins TRBV27 and TRBJ1-5, with a weak D call TRBD1 (6 bases). Germline assignment: CDR1 MNHEY and CDR2 SMNVEV (reference sequence). CDR3 length: 15 amino acids. Deletions cut 6 bases from V and 7 bases from J, with 19 bases between.

The CDR3 DNA is TGTGCCAGCAGCTCGACTAGCGGGGGGACCACCCAAGAGACCCAGTACTTC. Translation gives CASSSTSGGTTQETQYF. This sequence joins TRBV11-2 and TRBJ2-5, with TRBD2 identical over 13 bases. The V gene end was trimmed by 4 bases and the J gene end by 1 base; junction bases not matched to a gene: 6. Germline values: CDR1 SGHAT, CDR2 FQNNGV. The CDR3 spans 17 residues.

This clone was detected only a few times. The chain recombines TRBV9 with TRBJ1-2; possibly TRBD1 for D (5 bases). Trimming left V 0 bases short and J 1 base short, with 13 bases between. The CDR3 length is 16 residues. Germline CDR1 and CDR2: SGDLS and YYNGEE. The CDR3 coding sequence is TGTGCCAGCAGCGTAGCTCTTGGGAGGGGTAACTATGGCTACACCTTC. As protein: CASSVALGRGNYGYTF.

CDR3 region: CATSDFTTSGYEQYF. CDR3 sequence (DNA): TGTGCCACCAGTGATTTCACGACTAGCGGATACGAGCAGTACTTC. The chain has TRBV24-1 and TRBJ2-7; 9 bases map to TRBD2. The junction had 4 bases not matched to a gene; V was cut back by 1 base and J by 4 bases. In germline, CDR1 is KGHDR, CDR2 SFDVKD. The CDR3 has 15 amino acids.

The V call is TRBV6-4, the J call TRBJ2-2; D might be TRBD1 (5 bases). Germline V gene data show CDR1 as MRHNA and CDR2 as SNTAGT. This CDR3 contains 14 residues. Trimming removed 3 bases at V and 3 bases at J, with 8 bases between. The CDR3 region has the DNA TGTGCCAGCAGTGAGGGGCCCTACACCGGGGAGCTGTTTTTT. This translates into CASSEGPYTGELFF.

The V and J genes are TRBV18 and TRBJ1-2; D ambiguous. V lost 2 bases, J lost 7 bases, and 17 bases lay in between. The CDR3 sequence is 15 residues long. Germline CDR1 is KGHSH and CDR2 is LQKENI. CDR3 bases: TGTGCCAGCTCACCAAAAGTCGCACTAATGGGTGGCTACACCTTC. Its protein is CASSPKVALMGGYTF.

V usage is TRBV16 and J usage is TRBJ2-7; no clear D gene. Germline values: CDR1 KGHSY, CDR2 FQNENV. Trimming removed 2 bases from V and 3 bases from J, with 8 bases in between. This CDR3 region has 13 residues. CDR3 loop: CASSQNPGYEQYF. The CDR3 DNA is TGTGCCAGCAGCCAAAATCCCGGCTACGAGCAGTACTTC.

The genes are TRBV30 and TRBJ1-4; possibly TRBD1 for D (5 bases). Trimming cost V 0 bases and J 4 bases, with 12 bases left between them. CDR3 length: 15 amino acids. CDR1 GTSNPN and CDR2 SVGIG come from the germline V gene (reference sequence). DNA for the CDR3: TGTGCCTGGAGTGTACCGTCGCAGGGTAATGAAAAACTGTTTTTT. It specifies CAWSVPSQGNEKLFF.

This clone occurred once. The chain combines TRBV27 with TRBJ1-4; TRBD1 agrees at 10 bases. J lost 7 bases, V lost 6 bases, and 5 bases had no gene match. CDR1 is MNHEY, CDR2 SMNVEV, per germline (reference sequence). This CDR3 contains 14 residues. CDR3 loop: CASRLGQGFEKLFF. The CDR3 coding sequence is TGTGCCAGCAGGTTGGGACAGGGGTTTGAAAAACTGTTTTTT.

The DNA of the CDR3 is TGTGCCAGCAGCGTAGTAACTGAAGCTTTCTTT. The encoded protein is CASSVVTEAFF. This chain uses TRBV9 with TRBJ1-1; D gene uncertain. The length of the CDR3 is 11 residues. V lost 0 bases, J lost 5 bases, and 2 bases lay in between. Germline lookup yields CDR1 SGDLS and CDR2 YYNGEE.

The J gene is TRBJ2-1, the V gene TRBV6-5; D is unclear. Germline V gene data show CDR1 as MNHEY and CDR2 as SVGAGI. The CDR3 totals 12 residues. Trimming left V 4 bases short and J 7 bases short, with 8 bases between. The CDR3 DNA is TGTGCCAGCAGTTCCAGGTGGAATGAGCAGTTCTTC. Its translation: CASSSRWNEQFF.

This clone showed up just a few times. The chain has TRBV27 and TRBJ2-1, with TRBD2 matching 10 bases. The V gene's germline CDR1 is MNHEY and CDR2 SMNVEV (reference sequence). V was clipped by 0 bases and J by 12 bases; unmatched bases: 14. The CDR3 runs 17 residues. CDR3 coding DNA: TGTGCCAGCAGTTTATCTATCGCCCCCCCTAGCGGGAGTGTGCAGTTCTTC. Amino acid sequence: CASSLSIAPPSGSVQFF.

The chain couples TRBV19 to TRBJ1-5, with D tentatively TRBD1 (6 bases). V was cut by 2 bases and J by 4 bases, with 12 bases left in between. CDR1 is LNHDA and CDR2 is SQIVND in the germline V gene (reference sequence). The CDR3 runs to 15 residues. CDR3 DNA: TGTGCCAGTAGTATAAGGGGGAGGGGTAATCAGCCCCAGCATTTT. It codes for CASSIRGRGNQPQHF.